A selection of T cell receptor beta chains follows, all from one sample in a study of somatic mutations in cytotoxic T cells in rheumatoid arthritis. Only in-frame clones appear in the TCRdb table, and some are missing; sequencing was by immunoSEQ multiplex PCR. The top ten hold approximately 19% of the sample, which has about 9,700 clones, around 81% seen once. Specimen: CD8+ T cells sorted from blood. The receptors shown here come from a woman aged 50 to 60 in good health. Both conserved end residues are trimmed from each CDR3. A D gene is named only where the DNA matches it firmly. Not all rows give a size; the values are once, few, many and, for expanded clones, a class.

size | D | J | V | CDR3
- | - | - | TRBV11-3 | ASSLDPTRNTYEQY
- | TRBD2 | TRBJ2-1 | TRBV6-1 | ASSEDGGAYNEQF
- | - | TRBJ2-2 | TRBV5-4 | ASSRGSGELF
- | TRBD2 | TRBJ2-2 | TRBV4-2 | ASNQGLAGGQSTGELF
- | TRBD2 | TRBJ2-1 | TRBV7-9 | ASFSRASGSQDEQF
- | TRBD1 | TRBJ2-1 | TRBV6-4 | ASSPGTGDNNEQF
- | TRBD1 | TRBJ2-1 | TRBV6-5 | ASSYGTGQVNNEQF
- | TRBD2 | - | TRBV13 | ASSPGLAAYEQY
- | TRBD1 | TRBJ2-5 | TRBV7-9 | ASSSTGEGETQY
- | TRBD2 | TRBJ2-5 | TRBV30 | AWRTSLWSGGAETQY
- | - | TRBJ2-1 | TRBV27 | ASSLSGSVYNEQF
few | - | TRBJ1-2 | TRBV4-3 | ASSQDMGAGVANYGYT
- | - | TRBJ2-3 | TRBV9 | ASSAPEGSDTQY
few | - | TRBJ2-6 | TRBV4-1 | ASSQAESSSGANVLT
- | - | TRBJ1-2 | TRBV28 | ASRVPAGAIYGYT
- | - | TRBJ1-3 | TRBV7-9 | ASRFTFEGNTIY
- | - | TRBJ1-1 | TRBV7-6 | ASSKDRNTEAF
- | - | TRBJ1-2 | TRBV27 | ASSGGGTNYGYT
- | - | TRBJ1-6 | TRBV7-9 | ASRHRGEGDSPLH
- | - | TRBJ2-7 | TRBV6-6 | ASMMADEQY
once | TRBD2 | TRBJ2-7 | TRBV6-5 | ASSYSGGGEQY
- | - | TRBJ2-1 | TRBV21-1 | ASSLTDLAGGPNNEQF
few | - | TRBJ2-4 | TRBV21-1 | ASSLNGTGNIQY
- | - | TRBJ2-2 | TRBV5-1 | ASSNGLGLKNTGELF
- | - | TRBJ2-1 | TRBV7-6 | ASSPAGGPYNEQF
- | TRBD2 | TRBJ2-1 | TRBV9 | ASSPSGRARNEQF
- | TRBD1 | TRBJ2-5 | TRBV7-9 | ASRTGTGETQY
- | - | TRBJ2-7 | TRBV6-1 | ASSEGGGLYEQY
once | TRBD1 | TRBJ2-4 | TRBV7-9 | ASERVDRGNIQY
- | TRBD1 | TRBJ1-2 | TRBV15 | ATSPRTGDGYT
- | TRBD1 | TRBJ2-1 | TRBV27 | ASIPWTGSNEQF
- | TRBD1 | TRBJ1-2 | TRBV6-5 | ASSLRQGTNYGYT
- | TRBD1 | TRBJ1-5 | TRBV2 | ASSGQGAISNQPQH
- | TRBD2 | TRBJ2-3 | TRBV27 | ASSLKGLAEY
few | - | TRBJ1-2 | TRBV29-1 | SVEWGGNYGYT
once | TRBD2 | TRBJ2-7 | TRBV27 | ASSLASGTSYEQY
- | - | TRBJ2-7 | TRBV28 | ASSSGSFYEQY
- | TRBD1 | TRBJ2-5 | TRBV11-2 | ASSQTGGQETQY
- | - | TRBJ2-7 | TRBV5-4 | ASSPSGPTYEQY
- | - | TRBJ2-7 | TRBV7-9 | ASSFQDYYEQY
- | TRBD1 | TRBJ2-2 | TRBV6-5 | ASSYRQGARTGELF
- | TRBD2 | TRBJ2-7 | TRBV7-2 | ASTVPGGYEQY
- | - | TRBJ2-7 | TRBV30 | AWSDRLSYEQY
- | - | TRBJ2-4 | TRBV7-2 | ASSLFAEAKNIQY
- | - | TRBJ1-2 | TRBV5-1 | ASSLYPGQPYGYT
- | - | TRBJ1-2 | TRBV28 | ASERSDYGYT
- | TRBD2 | TRBJ2-7 | TRBV2 | ASSALADRYEQY
- | TRBD2 | TRBJ2-7 | TRBV6-1 | ASSEKSGGSYEQY
- | - | TRBJ2-2 | TRBV5-1 | ASSLDSPGELF
- | - | TRBJ1-3 | TRBV21-1 | ASKAGTAPERSGNTIY
- | TRBD2 | TRBJ2-3 | TRBV2 | ASRWAESGESTDTQY